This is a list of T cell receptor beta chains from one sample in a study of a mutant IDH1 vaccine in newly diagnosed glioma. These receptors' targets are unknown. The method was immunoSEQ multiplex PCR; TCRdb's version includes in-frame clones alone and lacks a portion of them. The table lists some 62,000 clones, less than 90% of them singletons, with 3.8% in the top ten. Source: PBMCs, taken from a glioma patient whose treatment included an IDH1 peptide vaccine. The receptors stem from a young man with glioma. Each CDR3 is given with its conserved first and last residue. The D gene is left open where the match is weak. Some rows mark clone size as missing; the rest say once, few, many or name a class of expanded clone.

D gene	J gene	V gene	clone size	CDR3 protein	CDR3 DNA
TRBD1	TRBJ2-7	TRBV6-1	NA	CASSDGTGLSYEQYF	TGTGCCAGCAGTGATGGGACAGGGCTTTCCTACGAGCAGTACTTC
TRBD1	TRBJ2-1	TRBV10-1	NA	CASSEGTGVSYNEQFF	TGCGCCAGCAGTGAGGGGACAGGGGTGAGCTACAATGAGCAGTTCTTC
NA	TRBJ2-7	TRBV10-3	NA	CAISDGGHNYEQYF	TGTGCCATCAGTGACGGTGGACATAATTACGAGCAGTACTTC
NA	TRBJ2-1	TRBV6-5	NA	CASSGQLTYNEQFF	TGTGCCAGCTCCGGACAGCTAACCTACAATGAGCAGTTCTTC
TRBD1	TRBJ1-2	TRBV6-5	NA	CASSYAGGGGYGYTF	TGTGCCAGCAGTTACGCAGGGGGAGGTGGCTATGGCTACACCTTC
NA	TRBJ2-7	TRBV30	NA	CAWSAQYEQYF	TGTGCCTGGAGTGCCCAGTACGAGCAGTACTTC
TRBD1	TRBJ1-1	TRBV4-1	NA	CASSQGGGKGGLNTEAFF	TGCGCCAGCAGCCAAGGTGGGGGCAAAGGGGGCCTGAACACTGAAGCTTTCTTT
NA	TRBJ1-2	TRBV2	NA	CASSNSPNYGYTF	TGTGCCAGCAGTAACAGTCCTAACTATGGCTACACCTTC
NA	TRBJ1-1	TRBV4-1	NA	CASSQDRVLNTEAFF	TGCGCCAGCAGCCAAGACAGGGTGCTGAACACTGAAGCTTTCTTT
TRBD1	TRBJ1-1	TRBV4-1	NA	CASSQDRTGHTEAFF	TGCGCCAGCAGCCAAGATCGGACAGGGCACACTGAAGCTTTCTTT
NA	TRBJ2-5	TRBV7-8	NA	CASRERKETQYF	TGTGCCAGCAGAGAGAGAAAAGAGACCCAGTACTTC
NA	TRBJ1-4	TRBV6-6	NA	CASSYRRPRANEKLFF	TGTGCCAGCAGTTACCGGCGCCCGAGGGCTAATGAAAAACTGTTTTTT
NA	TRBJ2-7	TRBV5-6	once	CASTVEGGDYEQYF	TGTGCCAGCACCGTCGAGGGGGGGGACTACGAGCAGTACTTC
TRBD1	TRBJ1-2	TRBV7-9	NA	CASSSPGTDYGYTF	TGTGCCAGCAGCTCCCCCGGGACAGACTATGGCTACACCTTC
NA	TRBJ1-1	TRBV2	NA	CASCGEMNTEAFF	TGTGCCAGTTGTGGAGAAATGAACACTGAAGCTTTCTTT
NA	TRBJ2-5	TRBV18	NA	CASSPQGRQETQYF	TGTGCCAGCTCACCCCAGGGTCGCCAAGAGACCCAGTACTTC
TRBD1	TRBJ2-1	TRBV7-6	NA	CASRPPGQGYNEQFF	TGTGCCAGCAGACCTCCGGGACAGGGGTACAATGAGCAGTTCTTC
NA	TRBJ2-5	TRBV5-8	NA	CASSRQGRETQYF	TGTGCCAGCAGCAGGCAGGGGAGGGAGACCCAGTACTTC
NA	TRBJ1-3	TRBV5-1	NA	CASTLGSGDGGNTIYF	TGCGCCAGCACTCTAGGGTCAGGGGATGGTGGAAACACCATATATTTT
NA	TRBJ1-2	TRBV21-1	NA	CASSKACSVRMGQGYYGYTF	TGTGCCAGCAGCAAAGCTTGCTCAGTCAGGATGGGACAGGGCTACTATGGCTACACCTTC
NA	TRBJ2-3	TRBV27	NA	CASSPWGSSRATDTQYF	TGTGCCAGCAGTCCCTGGGGGTCTTCCAGGGCCACAGATACGCAGTATTTT
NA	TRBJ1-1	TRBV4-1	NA	CASSPHFHTGLVTEAFF	TGCGCCAGCAGCCCCCACTTTCACACCGGTTTGGTCACTGAAGCTTTCTTT